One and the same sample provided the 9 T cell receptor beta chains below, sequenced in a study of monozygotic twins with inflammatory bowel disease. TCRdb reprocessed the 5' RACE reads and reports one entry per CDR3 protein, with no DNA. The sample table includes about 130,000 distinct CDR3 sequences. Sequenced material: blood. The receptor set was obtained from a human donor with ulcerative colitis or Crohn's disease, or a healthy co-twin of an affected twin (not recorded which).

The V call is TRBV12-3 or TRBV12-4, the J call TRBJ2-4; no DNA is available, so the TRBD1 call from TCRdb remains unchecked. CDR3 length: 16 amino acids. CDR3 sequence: CASSLWQGAAKNIQYF.

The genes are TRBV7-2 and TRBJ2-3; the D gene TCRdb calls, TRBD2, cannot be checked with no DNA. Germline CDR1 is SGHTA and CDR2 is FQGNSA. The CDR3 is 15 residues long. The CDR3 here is CASSLAQRYTDTQYF. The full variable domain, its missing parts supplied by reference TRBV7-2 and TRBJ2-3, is GAGVSQSPSNKVTEKGKDVELRCDPISGHTALYWYRQSLGQGLEFLIYFQGNSAPDKSGLPSDRFSAERTGGSVSTLTIQRTQQEDSAVYLCASSLAQRYTDTQYFGPGTRLTVL.

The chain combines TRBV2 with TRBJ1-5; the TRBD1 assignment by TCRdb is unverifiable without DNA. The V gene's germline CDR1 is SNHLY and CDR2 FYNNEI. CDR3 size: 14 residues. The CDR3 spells CASRDRVINQPQHF.

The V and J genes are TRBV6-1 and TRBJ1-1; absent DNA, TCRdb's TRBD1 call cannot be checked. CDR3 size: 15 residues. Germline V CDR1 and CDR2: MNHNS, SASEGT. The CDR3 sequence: CASSGDGGHNTEAFF.

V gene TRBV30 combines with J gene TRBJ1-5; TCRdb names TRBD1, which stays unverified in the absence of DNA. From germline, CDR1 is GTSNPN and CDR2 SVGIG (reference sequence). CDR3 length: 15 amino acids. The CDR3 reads CAWSVRGRGNQPQHF. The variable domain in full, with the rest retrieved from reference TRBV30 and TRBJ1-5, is SQTIHQWPATLVQPVGSPLSLECTVEGTSNPNLYWYRQAAGRGLQLLFYSVGIGQISSEVPQNLSASRPQDRQFILSSKKLLLSDSGFYLCAWSVRGRGNQPQHFGDGTRLSIL.

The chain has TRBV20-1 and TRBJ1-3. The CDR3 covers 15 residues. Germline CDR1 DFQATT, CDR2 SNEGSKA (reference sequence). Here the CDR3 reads CSARTPANSGNTIYF.

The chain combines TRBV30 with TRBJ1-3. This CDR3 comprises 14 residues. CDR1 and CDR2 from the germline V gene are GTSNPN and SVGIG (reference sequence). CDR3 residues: CAWKIQGSGNTIYF.

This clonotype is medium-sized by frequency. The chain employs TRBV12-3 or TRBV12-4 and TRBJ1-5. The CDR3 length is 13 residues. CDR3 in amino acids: CASSGSRNQPQHF.

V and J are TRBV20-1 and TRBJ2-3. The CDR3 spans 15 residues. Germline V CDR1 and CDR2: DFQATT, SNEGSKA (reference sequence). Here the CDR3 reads CSARDPSESTDTQYF.